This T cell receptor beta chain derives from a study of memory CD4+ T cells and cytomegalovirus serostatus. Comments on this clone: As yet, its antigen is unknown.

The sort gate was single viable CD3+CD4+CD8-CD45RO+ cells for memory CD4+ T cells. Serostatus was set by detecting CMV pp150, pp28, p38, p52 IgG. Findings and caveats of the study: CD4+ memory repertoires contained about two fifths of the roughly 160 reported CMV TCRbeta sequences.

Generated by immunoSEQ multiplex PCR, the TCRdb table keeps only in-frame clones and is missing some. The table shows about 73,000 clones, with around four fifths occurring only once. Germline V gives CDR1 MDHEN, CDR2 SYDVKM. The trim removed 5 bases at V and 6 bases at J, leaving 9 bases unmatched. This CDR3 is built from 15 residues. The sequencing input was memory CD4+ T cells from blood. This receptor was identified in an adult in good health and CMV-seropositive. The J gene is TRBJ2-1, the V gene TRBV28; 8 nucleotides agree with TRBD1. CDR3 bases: TGTGCCAGCAGTGCTCAGGGGGCTTCGGGCAATGAGCAGTTCTTC. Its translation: CASSAQGASGNEQFF.